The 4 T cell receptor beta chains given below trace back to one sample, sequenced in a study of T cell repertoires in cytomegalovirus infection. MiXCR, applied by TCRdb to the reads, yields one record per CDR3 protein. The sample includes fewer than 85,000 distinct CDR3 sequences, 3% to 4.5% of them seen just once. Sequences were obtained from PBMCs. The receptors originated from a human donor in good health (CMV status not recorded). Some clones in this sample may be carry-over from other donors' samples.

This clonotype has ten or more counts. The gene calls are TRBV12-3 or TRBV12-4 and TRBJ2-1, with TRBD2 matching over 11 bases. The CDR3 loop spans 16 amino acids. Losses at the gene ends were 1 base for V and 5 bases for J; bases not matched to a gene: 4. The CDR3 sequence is CASSLEVAGGHNEQFF. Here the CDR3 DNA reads TGTGCCAGCAGTTTAGAGGTAGCGGGAGGGCACAATGAGCAGTTCTTC.

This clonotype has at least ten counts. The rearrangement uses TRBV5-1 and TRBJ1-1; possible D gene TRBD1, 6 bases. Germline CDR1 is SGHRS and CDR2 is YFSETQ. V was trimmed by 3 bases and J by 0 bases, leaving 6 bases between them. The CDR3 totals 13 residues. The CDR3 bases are TGCGCCAGCAGCTGGGGGCTGAACACTGAAGCTTTCTTT. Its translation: CASSWGLNTEAFF.

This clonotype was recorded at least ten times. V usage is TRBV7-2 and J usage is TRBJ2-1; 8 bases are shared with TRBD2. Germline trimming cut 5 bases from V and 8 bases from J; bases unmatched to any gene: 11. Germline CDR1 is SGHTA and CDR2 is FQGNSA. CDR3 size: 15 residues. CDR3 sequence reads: CASSPNAGGVYEQFF. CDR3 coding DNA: TGTGCCAGCAGCCCTAACGCGGGGGGCGTCTATGAGCAGTTCTTC.

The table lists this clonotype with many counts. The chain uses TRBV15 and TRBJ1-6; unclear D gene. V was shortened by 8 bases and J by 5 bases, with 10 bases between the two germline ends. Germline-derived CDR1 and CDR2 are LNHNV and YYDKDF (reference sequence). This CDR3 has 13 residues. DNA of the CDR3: TGTGCCACCCAAGCCGGAAATAATTCACCCCTCCACTTT. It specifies CATQAGNNSPLHF. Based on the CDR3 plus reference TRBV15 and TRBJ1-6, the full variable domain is DAMVIQNPRYQVTQFGKPVTLSCSQTLNHNVMYWYQQKSSQAPKLLFHYYDKDFNNEADTPDNFQSRRPNTSFCFLDIRSPGLGDTAMYLCATQAGNNSPLHFGNGTRLTVT.